This T cell receptor (beta chain) is drawn from a study of shared T cell receptors in the human thymus. The CDR3 is 15 amino acids. Germline CDR1 MGHRA, CDR2 YSYEKL. With V trimmed by 3 bases and J by 7 bases, 3 bases remained unmatched. Some clones are missing from TCRdb's copy, which holds only in-frame ones; the method was immunoSEQ multiplex PCR. The table records over 450,000 clones, 75% to 85% of them present only once. These same data were also listed under a study on human thymus T cells. That source notes: Thymus tissue was removed during corrective cardiac surgery. An apparent bias in V and J gene usage was seen in thymic and blood repertoires. Related work found strong thymic repertoire overlap between unrelated individuals.

Input material: thymocytes. The chain recombines TRBV4-1 with TRBJ1-6; 10 bases are a match to TRBD1. This clonotype was obtained from a boy in the first two years of life with a congenital heart defect. The CDR3 bases are TGCGCCAGCAGCCAGGCGGACAGGGGGAATTCACCCCTCCACTTT. Translation gives CASSQADRGNSPLHF.